Presented here are 10 T cell receptor beta chains from one specimen sequenced in a study of technical replicates of blood from four donors. Measured with immunoSEQ multiplex PCR; TCRdb has only the in-frame clones, and not every one. The sample contains about 81,000 clones, approximately 96% of which appear only once. Sequenced material: T cells isolated from PBMCs. The source is a human donor in good health.

This rearrangement joins TRBV7-3 to TRBJ1-5, with D possibly being TRBD1 (6 bases). V dropped 4 bases and J dropped 5 bases, with 9 bases sitting between them. The CDR3 is made up of 13 amino acids. Germline loops: CDR1 SGHTA, CDR2 FQGTGA. The CDR3 DNA reads TGTGCCAGCAGCTCGACAGGTGATCAGCCCCAGCATTTT. Protein: CASSSTGDQPQHF.

This rearrangement joins TRBV7-9 to TRBJ2-1; 8 bases line up with TRBD2. The length of the CDR3 is 15 residues. The V gene's germline CDR1 is SEHNR and CDR2 FQNEAQ (reference sequence). Unmatched junction bases numbered 5, after V lost 2 bases and J lost 5 bases. CDR3 nucleotides: TGTGCCAGCAGCTTACGTAATAGCGGGAACAATGAGCAGTTCTTC. Amino acids: CASSLRNSGNNEQFF.

This sequence joins TRBV5-8 and TRBJ1-3; D unresolved. Trimming shortened V by 4 bases and J by 4 bases, and 12 bases separated the two germline ends. Germline V gene lookup returns CDR1 SGHTS and CDR2 YDEGEE. This CDR3 has 14 amino acids. CDR3 residues: CASSLREEGNTIYF. The CDR3 DNA reads TGTGCCAGCAGCCTCCGGGAAGAAGGAAACACCATATATTTT.

The CDR3: CASSQSVSVYGYTF. In DNA, the CDR3 is TGTGCCAGCAGTCAGAGCGTCTCCGTTTATGGCTACACCTTC. The chain carries TRBV25-1 and TRBJ1-2, with D uncertain. CDR1 and CDR2 (germline): MGHDK, SYGVNS. V gave up 5 bases and J gave up 5 bases, with 15 bases separating them. This CDR3 region has 14 residues.

The chain is built from TRBV2 and TRBJ1-1; D call uncertain. Germline V lookup: CDR1 SNHLY, CDR2 FYNNEI. Trimming stripped 4 bases from V and 5 bases from J, with 5 bases between. This CDR3 has 11 residues. CDR3 sequence: CASSGGTEAFF. DNA for the CDR3: TGTGCCAGCAGTGGAGGAACTGAAGCTTTCTTT.

The gene calls are TRBV7-9 and TRBJ2-1; 8 bases agree with TRBD2. V lost 2 bases to trimming and J lost 3 bases; unmatched junction nucleotides: 9. The germline CDR1 and CDR2 sequences are SEHNR and FQNEAQ (reference sequence). The CDR3 spans 17 residues. The CDR3 spells CASSLPQLAENYNEQFF. The CDR3 nucleotides are TGTGCCAGCAGCTTACCCCAACTAGCGGAGAACTACAATGAGCAGTTCTTC. Together with reference TRBV7-9 and TRBJ2-1, the CDR3 gives the full variable domain: DTGVSQNPRHKITKRGQNVTFRCDPISEHNRLYWYRQTLGQGPEFLTYFQNEAQLEKSRLLSDRFSAERPKGSFSTLEIQRTEQGDSAMYLCASSLPQLAENYNEQFFGPGTRLTVL.

This clone showed up just once. The chain links TRBV27 to TRBJ2-2; weak D call: TRBD2 (5 bases). The ends were cut back, 5 bases at V and 1 base at J, with 11 bases in the middle. CDR1 MNHEY and CDR2 SMNVEV come from the germline V gene (reference sequence). This CDR3 spans 15 amino acids. The CDR3 sequence: CASSQARENTGELFF. The CDR3 bases are TGTGCCAGCAGTCAAGCCCGGGAGAACACCGGGGAGCTGTTTTTT.

The gene calls are TRBV19 and TRBJ2-7; D remains ambiguous. The CDR3 totals 14 residues. V lost 3 bases to trimming and J lost 2 bases, with 11 bases between them. Germline CDR1 reads LNHDA; CDR2 reads SQIVND (reference sequence). The CDR3 sequence: CASSISSLAYEQYF. The DNA of the CDR3 is TGTGCCAGTAGTATTTCGTCACTTGCCTACGAGCAGTACTTC.

The chain is built from TRBV6-1 and TRBJ1-3, with 8 bases that match TRBD1. Germline CDR1 and CDR2: MNHNS and SASEGT. The V gene end was trimmed by 4 bases and the J gene end by 4 bases; junction bases not matched to a gene: 6. The CDR3 is made up of 15 amino acids. CDR3 nucleotides: TGTGCCAGCAGTGCCCAGGGACAGGAGGGAAACACCATATATTTT. The encoded protein is CASSAQGQEGNTIYF.

The gene calls are TRBV6-5 and TRBJ2-5, with 7 bases fitting TRBD1. The V gene's germline CDR1 is MNHEY and CDR2 SVGAGI. This CDR3 region has 12 residues. Trimming at V came to 2 bases and at J to 7 bases, leaving 1 base not matched to a gene. In nucleotides, the CDR3 is TGTGCCAGCAGTTACAACAGGGGGACCCAGTACTTC. Residues: CASSYNRGTQYF.